This is a list of T cell receptor beta chains from one sample in a study of blood T cell repertoires in COVID-19. TCRdb's copy holds only in-frame clones and misses some; the assay was immunoSEQ multiplex PCR. The top ten clones hold approximately 1.6% of a sample with 110,000 to 150,000 clones, approximately 80% of them seen once. Input material: PBMCs or T cells enriched from blood (not recorded which). The receptors come from a woman aged 18 to 35 who had been exposed to COVID-19. Both conserved end residues are part of each CDR3. The order of the fields is clone size, D gene, J gene, V gene, CDR3 protein, CDR3 DNA. A D gene is named only where the DNA matches it firmly. Not all rows give a size; the values are once, few, many and, for expanded clones, a class.

>-|-|TRBJ2-6|TRBV9
CASSVQGSGANVLTF
TGTGCCAGCAGCGTGCAGGGTTCTGGGGCCAACGTCCTGACTTTC
>-|TRBD2|TRBJ2-1|TRBV9
CASSARLAGGPKFF
TGTGCCAGCAGCGCCCGACTAGCGGGAGGGCCAAAGTTCTTC
>-|TRBD1|TRBJ2-2|TRBV2
CASSGLRQGTGELFF
TGTGCCAGCAGTGGACTTCGACAGGGGACCGGGGAGCTGTTTTTT
>-|TRBD2|TRBJ2-2|TRBV2
CASRLAGPTGELFF
TGTGCCAGCAGACTAGCGGGGCCAACCGGGGAGCTGTTTTTT
>once|-|TRBJ2-7|TRBV4-2
CASSQEVQLYEQYF
TGTGCCAGCAGCCAAGAGGTCCAACTGTACGAGCAGTACTTC
>-|-|TRBJ1-4|TRBV29-1
CSAGVALNEKLFF
TGCAGCGCTGGGGTAGCGCTTAATGAAAAACTGTTTTTT
>-|-|TRBJ1-3|TRBV9
CASSVGAGQISSGNTIYF
TGTGCCAGCAGCGTAGGCGCCGGACAGATCTCGTCCGGAAACACCATATATTTT
>-|-|TRBJ2-1|TRBV7-9
CASSLTAGTHNEQFF
TGTGCCAGCAGCTTAACTGCGGGAACCCACAATGAGCAGTTCTTC
>-|-|TRBJ1-2|TRBV25-1
CASSEQTGAGYTF
TGTGCCAGCAGTGAACAGACAGGCGCTGGCTACACCTTC
>-|-|TRBJ2-3|TRBV19
CASSIDLARDTQYF
TGTGCCAGTAGTATAGACCTAGCAAGGGATACGCAGTATTTT
>-|-|TRBJ1-5|TRBV14
CASSQGGRGNQPQHF
TGTGCCAGCAGCCAAGGAGGGCGTGGCAATCAGCCCCAGCATTTT
>-|TRBD1|TRBJ1-5|TRBV6-6
CASSVYRGLGNQPQHF
TGTGCCAGCAGCGTTTACAGGGGGCTCGGCAATCAGCCCCAGCATTTT
>-|TRBD2|TRBJ2-1|TRBV11-2
CASSFRGTSGLSNYNEQFF
TGTGCCAGCAGCTTTAGGGGGACTAGCGGCCTCTCAAACTACAATGAGCAGTTCTTC
>-|-|TRBJ1-5|TRBV6-5
CASSNQGWVQPQHF
TGTGCCAGCAGTAACCAGGGGTGGGTACAGCCCCAGCATTTT
>-|-|TRBJ1-3|TRBV12-3/TRBV12-4
CASRRQAENTIYF
TGTGCCAGCAGGCGACAGGCTGAAAACACCATATATTTT
>-|-|TRBJ2-1|TRBV29-1
CSVASPNLAVGEQFF
TGCAGCGTTGCGTCCCCAAATCTTGCGGTCGGGGAGCAGTTCTTC
>-|TRBD1|TRBJ2-7|TRBV27
CASRSGTGAREQYF
TGTGCCAGCAGGTCCGGGACAGGGGCTCGGGAGCAGTACTTC
>-|TRBD2|TRBJ2-7|TRBV10-3
CAISRGLAGAGTHEQYF
TGTGCCATCAGCCGGGGACTAGCGGGCGCCGGGACTCACGAGCAGTACTTC
>-|-|TRBJ1-2|TRBV6-1
CASSESGRGNYGYTF
TGTGCCAGCAGTGAGTCAGGGAGGGGGAACTATGGCTACACCTTC
>-|-|TRBJ2-7|TRBV6-5
CASSSGKEQYF
TGTGCCAGCAGTTCCGGGAAAGAGCAGTACTTC
>-|-|TRBJ1-3|TRBV27
CASSLGGGSGNTIYF
TGTGCCAGCAGCCTAGGGGGGGGTTCTGGAAACACCATATATTTT
>-|-|TRBJ2-7|TRBV6-2/TRBV6-3
CASSYGGALYEQYF
TGTGCCAGCAGTTACGGGGGGGCGCTCTACGAGCAGTACTTC
>-|-|TRBJ1-3|TRBV18
CASSVAEAGNTIYF
TGTGCCAGCTCTGTCGCAGAGGCTGGAAACACCATATATTTT
>once|TRBD1|TRBJ2-7|TRBV28
CASVPGQDYEQYF
TGTGCCAGCGTACCGGGACAGGACTACGAGCAGTACTTC
>-|TRBD1|TRBJ2-1|TRBV7-9
CASAWDRGHNEQFF
TGTGCCAGCGCTTGGGACAGGGGGCACAATGAGCAGTTCTTC
>-|TRBD1|TRBJ1-6|TRBV2
CASRGQGNYNSPLHF
TGTGCCAGCAGGGGACAGGGAAACTATAATTCACCCCTCCACTTT
>few|-|TRBJ1-2|TRBV21-1
CARQGAYGYTF
TGTGCCAGACAGGGGGCCTATGGCTACACCTTC
>-|-|TRBJ1-5|TRBV28
CAARGTLNQPQHF
TGTGCCGCCCGGGGGACCCTAAATCAGCCCCAGCATTTT
>-|TRBD1|TRBJ2-5|TRBV27
CASTPQGVAQYF
TGTGCCAGCACCCCTCAGGGGGTGGCCCAGTACTTC
>-|-|TRBJ1-2|TRBV2
CASGGTTPLNDGYTF
TGTGCCAGCGGGGGGACGACACCCTTAAACGATGGCTACACCTTC
>once|-|TRBJ2-5|TRBV2
CASSQGQETQYF
TGTGCCAGCTCTCAGGGGCAAGAGACCCAGTACTTC
>-|TRBD1|TRBJ1-5|TRBV4-2
CASSHEQTGTGAGQPQHF
TGTGCCAGCAGCCATGAACAGACAGGGACGGGAGCAGGTCAGCCCCAGCATTTT
>-|-|TRBJ2-3|TRBV30
CAWQSTDTQYF
TGTGCCTGGCAAAGCACAGATACGCAGTATTTT
>-|-|TRBJ1-2|TRBV19
CASRSKLKIYGYTF
TGTGCCAGTAGAAGCAAGCTCAAAATTTATGGCTACACCTTC
>few|-|TRBJ1-1|TRBV10-3
CAINPTGRNTEAFF
TGTGCCATCAATCCGACAGGCCGCAACACTGAAGCTTTCTTT
>-|-|TRBJ1-2|TRBV5-1
CASSLTGSGYTF
TGCGCCAGCAGCTTGACAGGTTCCGGCTACACCTTC
>-|-|TRBJ2-7|TRBV6-2/TRBV6-3
CASSHGVGYEQYF
TGTGCCAGCAGCCACGGGGTAGGCTACGAGCAGTACTTC
>few|TRBD1|TRBJ1-1|TRBV18
CASSPRQGSNEAFF
TGTGCCAGCTCACCTAGACAGGGGTCGAATGAAGCTTTCTTT
>-|TRBD1|TRBJ2-1|TRBV2
CASSALGQGRYNEQFF
TGTGCCAGCAGTGCCCTGGGACAGGGGCGCTACAATGAGCAGTTCTTC
>-|TRBD1|TRBJ1-1|TRBV11-2
CASSGRDRGATEAFF
TGTGCCAGCAGCGGGAGGGACAGGGGCGCCACTGAAGCTTTCTTT
>-|-|TRBJ1-4|TRBV5-6
CASSLPGMGQGSEKLFF
TGTGCCAGCAGCTTGCCTGGGATGGGGCAGGGATCGGAAAAACTGTTTTTT
>few|TRBD1|TRBJ2-7|TRBV27
CASSFRDRGGEQYF
TGTGCCAGCAGTTTCCGGGACAGGGGTGGCGAGCAGTACTTC
>-|-|TRBJ2-7|TRBV7-6
CASSRSSGGQPAEQYF
TGTGCCAGCAGCCGTAGTTCCGGGGGACAGCCCGCCGAGCAGTACTTC
>-|-|TRBJ2-7|TRBV2
CASSYQESSYEQYF
TGTGCCAGCAGTTATCAGGAATCCTCCTACGAGCAGTACTTC
>-|TRBD2|TRBJ2-2|TRBV6-5
CASSYSPSGTSGELFF
TGTGCCAGCAGTTACTCTCCTAGCGGGACCTCCGGGGAGCTGTTTTTT
>-|TRBD1|TRBJ2-6|TRBV5-1
CASRDYRGPSGANVLTF
TGCGCCAGCAGAGACTACAGGGGGCCCTCTGGGGCCAACGTCCTGACTTTC
>few|-|TRBJ1-4|TRBV4-2
CASSQEPGTNEKLFF
TGTGCCAGCAGCCAGGAGCCGGGAACTAATGAAAAACTGTTTTTT
>-|-|TRBJ2-2|TRBV19
CASSMGSGGGSGELFF
TGTGCCAGTAGTATGGGCTCAGGGGGAGGTAGCGGGGAGCTGTTTTTT
>-|-|TRBJ1-5|TRBV5-6
CASSRTHGPQHF
TGTGCCAGCAGCCGTACCCACGGGCCCCAGCATTTT
>-|-|TRBJ2-5|TRBV5-1
CASSVGLGGETQYF
TGCGCCAGCAGCGTCGGACTAGGGGGGGAGACCCAGTACTTC
>-|TRBD1|TRBJ2-7|TRBV6-5
CASSRVPGQSYEQYF
TGTGCCAGCAGTAGGGTACCGGGACAGAGCTACGAGCAGTACTTC
>-|-|TRBJ2-5|TRBV25-1
CASRESSSQETQYF
TGTGCCAGCAGGGAATCTAGTTCCCAAGAGACCCAGTACTTC
>once|TRBD1|TRBJ2-1|TRBV7-9
CASSRTGSSYNEQFF
TGTGCCAGCAGCCGGACAGGCAGCTCCTACAATGAGCAGTTCTTC
>-|-|TRBJ2-7|TRBV5-1
CASSLIPGANEQYF
TGCGCCAGCAGCTTGATCCCTGGGGCAAACGAGCAGTACTTC
>-|TRBD1|TRBJ1-1|TRBV28
CASSLGGTGETEAFF
TGTGCCAGCAGTTTGGGCGGGACAGGGGAAACTGAAGCTTTCTTT
>-|-|TRBJ2-3|TRBV24-1
CATATGEPADTQYF
TGTGCCACGGCCACAGGCGAACCTGCAGATACGCAGTATTTT
>-|-|TRBJ2-5|TRBV3-1/TRBV3-2
CASSHAGETQYF
TGTGCCAGCAGCCACGCGGGGGAGACCCAGTACTTC